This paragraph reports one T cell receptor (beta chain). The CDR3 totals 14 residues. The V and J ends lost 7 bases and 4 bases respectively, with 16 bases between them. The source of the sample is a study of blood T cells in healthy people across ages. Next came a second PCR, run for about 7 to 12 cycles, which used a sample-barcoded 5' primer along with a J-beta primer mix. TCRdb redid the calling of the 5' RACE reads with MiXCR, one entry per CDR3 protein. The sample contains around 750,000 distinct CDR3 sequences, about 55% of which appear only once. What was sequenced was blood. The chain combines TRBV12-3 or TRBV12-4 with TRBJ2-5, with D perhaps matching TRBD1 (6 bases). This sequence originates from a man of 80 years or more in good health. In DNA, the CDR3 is TGTGCCAGCACTCTGAGCAGGGGTGGAGAGACCCAGTACTTC. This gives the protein CASTLSRGGETQYF.